A single sample is the source of the 17 T cell receptor beta chains below, sequenced in a study of beta chain features in type 1 diabetes. General study results and limits: TCRB CDR3 length was moderately but significantly reduced in all four CD4+ subsets of Type 1 diabetes patients.

Their cognate antigens are unknown. cDNA synthesis used the whole RNA isolate, giving expressed TCRB sequences. Method: immunoSEQ multiplex PCR; TCRdb's copy keeps in-frame clones and lacks some. Here the sample spans 300,000 to 400,000 clones, over 9% being singletons. The sample comprised central memory CD4+ T cells from blood. These receptors were obtained from a man aged 25 to 40 with type 1 diabetes.

The chain uses TRBV25-1 and TRBJ2-7, with 12 bases fitting TRBD2. Per germline, CDR1 MGHDK and CDR2 SYGVNS. The J segment lost 2 bases and the V segment lost 2 bases, leaving 10 bases of the junction unmatched. The length of the CDR3 is 18 residues. This chain's CDR3 is CASSESSPASGRAYEQYF. The CDR3 coding sequence is TGTGCCAGCAGTGAAAGTAGTCCCGCTAGCGGGAGGGCCTACGAGCAGTACTTC.

This clone was found a few times. The rearrangement uses TRBV7-9 and TRBJ2-7, with 8 bases aligning to TRBD1. Unmatched junction bases numbered 18, after V lost 5 bases and J lost 0 bases. This CDR3 has 19 amino acids. Germline lookup yields CDR1 SEHNR and CDR2 FQNEAQ (reference sequence). The DNA of the CDR3 is TGTGCCAGCAGCCTGGGGCGGAGAGTAAGGACAGGGAGCTCCTACGAGCAGTACTTC. This encodes CASSLGRRVRTGSSYEQYF. Based on the CDR3 plus reference TRBV7-9 and TRBJ2-7, the full variable domain is DTGVSQNPRHKITKRGQNVTFRCDPISEHNRLYWYRQTLGQGPEFLTYFQNEAQLEKSRLLSDRFSAERPKGSFSTLEIQRTEQGDSAMYLCASSLGRRVRTGSSYEQYFGPGTRLTVT.

This clone has a handful of counts. Distinct nucleotide sequences in the sample also encode this CDR3. The V gene is TRBV7-2, the J gene TRBJ1-5; D gene uncertain. Germline V gene lookup returns CDR1 SGHTA and CDR2 FQGNSA. The CDR3 runs 13 residues. V was pared by 2 bases and J by 5 bases, with 7 bases between. CDR3 residues: CASSLWRDQPQHF. The CDR3 DNA reads as TGTGCCAGCAGCTTATGGAGAGATCAGCCCCAGCATTTT.

The rearrangement links TRBV6-5 to TRBJ2-3, with a tentative D call TRBD2 (5 bases). From germline, CDR1 is MNHEY and CDR2 SVGAGI. The V and J ends lost 7 bases and 6 bases respectively, with 17 bases between them. The CDR3 runs to 14 residues. The CDR3 DNA reads TGTGCCAGCACCATAGCGTCTCGGCTGGATACGCAGTATTTT. Translating it yields CASTIASRLDTQYF.

The sample holds a few counts of this clone. The chain has TRBV14 and TRBJ2-3, with D hard to call. V lost 1 base, J lost 2 bases, and 4 bases lay in between. CDR3 length: 13 amino acids. Germline loops: CDR1 SGHDN, CDR2 FVKESK. The CDR3 protein is CASSQGSTDTQYF. CDR3 DNA: TGTGCCAGCAGCCAAGGGTCCACAGATACGCAGTATTTT.

The rearrangement joins TRBV9 to TRBJ1-1; D not resolved. Germline V gene lookup returns CDR1 SGDLS and CDR2 YYNGEE. The germline V and J ends were trimmed by 0 bases and 4 bases, with 10 bases remaining between them. This CDR3 spans 14 amino acids. The CDR3 is CASSVGGSFTEAFF. For the CDR3, the DNA is TGTGCCAGCAGCGTAGGCGGCAGTTTCACTGAAGCTTTCTTT.

This clone is a singleton in its sample. The chain has TRBV27 and TRBJ2-3, with no clear D. The V end lost 2 bases, the J end lost 0 bases, and 9 bases lay between the germline ends. The CDR3 consists of 15 residues. The V gene's germline CDR1 is MNHEY and CDR2 SMNVEV (reference sequence). This CDR3 reads CASSLRLPSTDTQYF. CDR3 sequence (DNA): TGTGCCAGCAGTTTACGGCTTCCTAGCACAGATACGCAGTATTTT.

This clone was seen only a few times. This sequence joins TRBV7-2 and TRBJ2-3, with D hard to call. The CDR3 extends over 12 amino acids. CDR1 and CDR2 (germline): SGHTA, FQGNSA. V was pared by 6 bases and J by 5 bases, with 9 bases between. This chain's CDR3 is CASSTSGDTQYF. The CDR3 DNA is TGTGCCAGCAGTACATCGGGAGATACGCAGTATTTT. Combining the CDR3 with reference TRBV7-2 and TRBJ2-3 gives the whole variable domain GAGVSQSPSNKVTEKGKDVELRCDPISGHTALYWYRQSLGQGLEFLIYFQGNSAPDKSGLPSDRFSAERTGGSVSTLTIQRTQQEDSAVYLCASSTSGDTQYFGPGTRLTVL.

This clone was counted between two and nine times. This sequence joins TRBV28 and TRBJ2-7; 8 nucleotides line up with TRBD2. Trimming at V came to 6 bases and at J to 3 bases, leaving 10 bases not matched to a gene. Germline V gene data show CDR1 as MDHEN and CDR2 as SYDVKM. The CDR3 spans 15 residues. The CDR3 DNA follows: TGTGCCAGCAGCCCAGTGTTAGCGGGAATCTACGAGCAGTACTTC. Translated, it gives CASSPVLAGIYEQYF.

A few counts support this clone. The J gene is TRBJ2-7, the V gene TRBV5-1; the D call may be TRBD1 or TRBD2 (5 bases each). This CDR3 comprises 15 residues. Trimming took 3 bases from V and 2 from J, leaving 15 bases between them. The V gene's germline CDR1 is SGHRS and CDR2 YFSETQ. Here the CDR3 DNA reads TGCGCCAGCAGCTCACGAGGGGCCTCAACCTACGAGCAGTACTTC. This gives the protein CASSSRGASTYEQYF.

V gene TRBV7-2 combines with J gene TRBJ2-2, with TRBD2 as a possible D gene (5 bases). Looked up from germline, CDR1 is SGHTA and CDR2 is FQGNSA. With 5 bases removed from V and 4 bases from J, the gap between germline ends came to 11 bases. The CDR3 spans 14 residues. This CDR3 is CASSQDWSTGELFF. DNA of the CDR3: TGTGCCAGCAGCCAGGACTGGAGCACCGGGGAGCTGTTTTTT.

This clone was seen ten or more times. The rearrangement joins TRBV7-2 to TRBJ2-3, with D perhaps matching TRBD1 or TRBD2 (6 bases each). The CDR3 extends over 16 amino acids. Trimming removed 5 bases from V and 3 bases from J, with 18 bases in between. Germline lookup yields CDR1 SGHTA and CDR2 FQGNSA. The CDR3 DNA is TGTGCCAGCAGCGGGACTCCGGGACACCAAACAGATACGCAGTATTTT. Translated, it gives CASSGTPGHQTDTQYF.

This clone was observed many times. The chain carries TRBV19 and TRBJ2-7; a weak D match, TRBD2 (6 bases). Per germline, CDR1 LNHDA and CDR2 SQIVND (reference sequence). Trimming took 3 bases from V and 7 from J, leaving 19 bases between them. The CDR3 is 15 residues long. The CDR3 sequence is CASSIRGSAGGEQYF. The DNA for the CDR3 is TGTGCCAGTAGTATTAGGGGTTCCGCCGGAGGGGAGCAGTACTTC.

This clone was found many times. V and J are TRBV7-2 and TRBJ2-7; 10 bases agree with TRBD2. The J segment lost 5 bases and the V segment lost 3 bases, leaving 4 bases of the junction unmatched. In germline, CDR1 is SGHTA, CDR2 FQGNSA. The CDR3 extends over 14 amino acids. CDR3 DNA sequence: TGTGCCAGCAGCTTGTCTAGCGGGAGCCACGAGCAGTACTTC. This codes for CASSLSSGSHEQYF. Looking up the rest from reference TRBV7-2 and TRBJ2-7 gives the full variable domain: GAGVSQSPSNKVTEKGKDVELRCDPISGHTALYWYRQSLGQGLEFLIYFQGNSAPDKSGLPSDRFSAERTGGSVSTLTIQRTQQEDSAVYLCASSLSSGSHEQYFGPGTRLTVT.

This clone has a handful of counts. The chain has TRBV5-4 and TRBJ2-7; 9 bases are a match to TRBD1. The CDR3 has 15 residues. V gave up 3 bases and J gave up 5 bases; unmatched junction bases: 9. Germline-derived CDR1 and CDR2 are SGHNT and YYREEE (reference sequence). The CDR3 spells CASSSWKDRGNEQYF. CDR3 nucleotide sequence: TGTGCCAGCAGCTCCTGGAAGGACAGGGGCAACGAGCAGTACTTC.

The V call is TRBV5-1, the J call TRBJ2-3; unclear D gene. The V gene lost 5 bases and the J gene lost 0 bases, with 7 bases spanning the gap. The CDR3 is made up of 13 amino acids. Germline-derived CDR1 and CDR2 are SGHRS and YFSETQ. The CDR3 region is CASRATSTDTQYF. The CDR3 nucleotides are TGCGCCAGCAGGGCCACCAGCACAGATACGCAGTATTTT.

The chain uses TRBV6-1 and TRBJ2-1; D possibly corresponds to TRBD1 (6 bases). The V end was cut by 8 bases, the J end by 5 bases, with 13 bases between. Per the germline V gene, CDR1 is MNHNS and CDR2 is SASEGT. CDR3 size: 13 residues. The CDR3 DNA is TGTGCCAGCTTCGGACAGAACAACAATGAGCAGTTCTTC. Translation gives CASFGQNNNEQFF.